The 10 T cell receptor beta chains below all came from one sample that was sequenced in a study of shared T cell receptors in the human thymus. Assay used: immunoSEQ multiplex PCR; TCRdb lists only in-frame clones, some missing. This table holds about 610,000 clones, roughly 90% found once. A further study also used this sample, focusing on human thymus T cells.

Material for sequencing was thymocytes. These receptors came from a boy in the first two years of life with a congenital heart defect.

The chain links TRBV18 to TRBJ1-5, with a tentative D call TRBD1 (5 bases). V was shortened by 3 bases and J by 3 bases, with 9 bases between the two germline ends. The CDR3 is 14 amino acids. CDR1 and CDR2 (germline): KGHSH, LQKENI. CDR3 amino acids: CASSPDSYNQPQHF. The CDR3 DNA sequence: TGTGCCAGCTCACCCGACAGTTACAATCAGCCCCAGCATTTT.

The table lists this clone with a count of one. The same CDR3 also results from other DNA sequences found in this sample. This chain connects TRBV7-2 to TRBJ2-7, with TRBD2 matching over 7 bases. CDR3 length: 14 amino acids. V was pared by 0 bases and J by 3 bases, with 2 bases of the junction left unmatched. CDR1 and CDR2 (germline): SGHTA, FQGNSA. CDR3: CASSLAGGLYEQYF. The CDR3 DNA reads as TGTGCCAGCAGCTTAGCGGGAGGGCTCTACGAGCAGTACTTC.

The V and J genes are TRBV30 and TRBJ2-3; TRBD2 aligns across 12 bases. The CDR3 covers 17 residues. V was clipped by 2 bases and J by 4 bases; unmatched bases: 10. Germline V CDR1 and CDR2: GTSNPN, SVGIG (reference sequence). The CDR3 DNA reads TGTGCCTGGAGTTCCTCCCCTAGCGGGAGGGCCGCAGATACGCAGTATTTT. Protein product: CAWSSSPSGRAADTQYF.

The chain is built from TRBV5-1 and TRBJ2-3; 14 bases match TRBD2. Unmatched junction bases numbered 4, after V lost 3 bases and J lost 4 bases. The germline V gene encodes CDR1 SGHRS and CDR2 YFSETQ. This CDR3 comprises 16 residues. The CDR3 is CASSSPGLAGADTQYF. CDR3 nucleotide sequence: TGCGCCAGCAGCTCCCCGGGACTAGCGGGAGCAGATACGCAGTATTTT.

The chain joins TRBV16 to TRBJ2-1; 8 bases map to TRBD2. From germline, CDR1 is KGHSY and CDR2 FQNENV. The CDR3 loop spans 14 amino acids. The junction had 4 bases not matched to a gene; V was cut back by 0 bases and J by 9 bases. The CDR3 DNA is TGTGCCAGCAGCCAATCAGGGGCGGGAGGTGAGCAGTTCTTC. Amino acid sequence: CASSQSGAGGEQFF. Complete variable domain (other parts from reference TRBV16 and TRBJ2-1): GEEVAQTPKHLVRGEGQKAKLYCAPIKGHSYVFWYQQVLKNEFKFLISFQNENVFDETGMPKERFSAKCLPNSPCSLEIQATKLEDSAVYFCASSQSGAGGEQFFGPGTRLTVL.

CDR3 nucleotide sequence: TGTGCCACCAGCAGACAGTCTGGAAACACCATATATTTT. This gives the protein CATSRQSGNTIYF. The rearrangement uses TRBV15 and TRBJ1-3; no definite D call. CDR1 and CDR2 from the germline V gene are LNHNV and YYDKDF (reference sequence). Trimming shortened V by 2 bases and J by 1 base, and 3 bases separated the two germline ends. There are 13 residues in the CDR3.

The rearrangement links TRBV28 to TRBJ2-2; D unclear. V lost 10 bases and J 8 bases, leaving 8 bases between the germline ends. The CDR3 runs 10 residues. Germline V gives CDR1 MDHEN, CDR2 SYDVKM. The CDR3 sequence: CATRRGELFF. The DNA of the CDR3 is TGTGCCACCCGGCGGGGGGAGCTGTTTTTT.

The rearrangement uses TRBV28 and TRBJ2-1; no definite D call. The germline gives CDR1 MDHEN, CDR2 SYDVKM. Trimming stripped 5 bases from V and 4 bases from J, with 3 bases between. This CDR3 has 11 residues. Here the CDR3 DNA reads TGTGCCAGCAGTCATTACAATGAGCAGTTCTTC. Translating it yields CASSHYNEQFF.

V is TRBV7-6 and J is TRBJ2-2, with TRBD2 matching over 11 bases. V trimming: 11 bases; J trimming: 4 bases; junction bases outside the gene matches: 12. The germline CDR1 and CDR2 sequences are SGHVS and FNYEAQ. The CDR3 totals 16 residues. CDR3 DNA: TGTGCCTGTGTACTAGCGGGAGAGCGTAGCACCGGGGAGCTGTTTTTT. Its protein product is CACVLAGERSTGELFF.

The chain joins TRBV28 to TRBJ1-5; 8 nucleotides match TRBD1. The junction had 13 bases not matched to a gene; V was cut back by 6 bases and J by 3 bases. Germline V lookup: CDR1 MDHEN, CDR2 SYDVKM. The length of the CDR3 is 17 residues. CDR3 region: CASRLPTGVENNQPQHF. The CDR3 DNA reads TGTGCCAGCAGGCTACCGACAGGGGTGGAAAACAATCAGCCCCAGCATTTT.